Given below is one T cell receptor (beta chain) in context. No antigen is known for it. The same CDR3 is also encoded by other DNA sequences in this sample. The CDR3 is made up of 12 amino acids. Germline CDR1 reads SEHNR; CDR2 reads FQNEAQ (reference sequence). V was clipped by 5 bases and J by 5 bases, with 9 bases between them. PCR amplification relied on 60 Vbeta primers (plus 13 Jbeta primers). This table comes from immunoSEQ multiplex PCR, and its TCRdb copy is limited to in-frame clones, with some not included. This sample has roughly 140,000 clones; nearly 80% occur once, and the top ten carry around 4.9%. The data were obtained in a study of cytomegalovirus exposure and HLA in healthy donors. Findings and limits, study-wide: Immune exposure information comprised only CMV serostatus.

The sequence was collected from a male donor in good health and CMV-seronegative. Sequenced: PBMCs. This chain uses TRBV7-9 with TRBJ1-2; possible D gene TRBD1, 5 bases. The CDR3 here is CASSPDSYGYTF. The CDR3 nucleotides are TGTGCCAGCAGCCCAGACAGTTATGGCTACACCTTC. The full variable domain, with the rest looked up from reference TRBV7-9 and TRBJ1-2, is DTGVSQNPRHKITKRGQNVTFRCDPISEHNRLYWYRQTLGQGPEFLTYFQNEAQLEKSRLLSDRFSAERPKGSFSTLEIQRTEQGDSAMYLCASSPDSYGYTFGSGTRLTVV.